These T cell receptor beta chains were read from a single sample in a study of OX40 agonist ivuxolimab in advanced cancers. The table came from immunoSEQ multiplex PCR; TCRdb's copy has only in-frame clones and leaves some out. The table has 130,000 or so clones, 93% seen once. Sequenced material: CD4+ or CD8+ T cells sorted from blood, taken in a trial of the OX40 agonist ivuxolimab. These receptors came from an adult with an advanced solid tumor such as melanoma, head and neck, liver or kidney cancer. Each CDR3 is given with its conserved first and last residue. Fields, in order: V gene, D gene, J gene, CDR3 protein, CDR3 DNA. A D gene is named only where the DNA matches it firmly.

V: TRBV14
D: .
J: TRBJ2-1
CDR3: CASSQDRVIVNEQFF
DNA: TGTGCCAGCAGCCAAGACAGGGTGATTGTCAATGAGCAGTTCTTC

V: TRBV18
D: .
J: TRBJ2-7
CDR3: CASSPIDGRANSYEQYF
DNA: TGTGCCAGCTCGCCGATCGACGGTAGGGCGAATTCCTACGAGCAGTACTTC

V: TRBV19
D: .
J: TRBJ2-7
CDR3: CASSPGSYEQYF
DNA: TGTGCCAGTAGTCCCGGTAGCTACGAGCAGTACTTC

V: TRBV21-1
D: .
J: TRBJ1-3
CDR3: CASLSSGSSGNTIYF
DNA: TGTGCCAGCCTATCCTCGGGGAGCTCTGGAAACACCATATATTTT

V: TRBV19
D: TRBD1
J: TRBJ1-1
CDR3: CASSHGQGPVGGAFF
DNA: TGTGCCAGTAGTCATGGACAGGGCCCGGTTGGTGGAGCTTTCTTT

V: TRBV6-6
D: .
J: TRBJ2-7
CDR3: CASSYSMTDPYEQYF
DNA: TGTGCCAGCAGTTACTCAATGACTGATCCCTACGAGCAGTACTTC

V: TRBV5-6
D: TRBD2
J: TRBJ2-7
CDR3: CASSLVLAGGSYEQYF
DNA: TGTGCCAGCAGCTTGGTTCTAGCGGGGGGTTCCTACGAGCAGTACTTC

V: TRBV9
D: .
J: TRBJ2-7
CDR3: CASSPDHSYEQYF
DNA: TGTGCCAGCAGCCCGGACCATTCCTACGAGCAGTACTTC

V: TRBV6-6
D: .
J: TRBJ1-2
CDR3: CASSSPPRGYTF
DNA: TGTGCCAGCAGTTCACCCCCGCGGGGCTACACCTTC

V: TRBV5-8
D: .
J: TRBJ2-1
CDR3: CASSLGLYNEQFF
DNA: TGTGCCAGCAGCCTCGGCCTTTACAATGAGCAGTTCTTC

V: TRBV7-2
D: .
J: TRBJ2-2
CDR3: CASSLGPLGELFF
DNA: TGTGCCAGCAGCTTAGGACCTCTCGGGGAGCTGTTTTTT

V: TRBV15
D: .
J: TRBJ2-3
CDR3: CATSREDSRNTQYF
DNA: TGTGCCACCAGCAGAGAGGACAGTAGGAATACGCAGTATTTT

V: TRBV28
D: TRBD1
J: TRBJ1-5
CDR3: CASSRDRRGNQPQHF
DNA: TGTGCCAGCAGTAGGGACAGGCGGGGCAATCAGCCCCAGCATTTT